What follows are 11 T cell receptor beta chains derived from one specimen sequenced in a study of blood T cells in healthy people across ages. Next came a second PCR, run for 7 to 11 cycles, which used a sample-barcoded 5' primer along with a J-beta primer mix. TCRdb used MiXCR to reprocess the 5' RACE reads, holding one entry per CDR3 protein. The profile shows about 690,000 distinct CDR3 sequences, roughly 41% of them singletons. The sample was blood. The receptors come from an elderly man in good health.

The gene calls are TRBV5-1 and TRBJ1-2, with 8 bases fitting TRBD1. The germline V gene encodes CDR1 SGHRS and CDR2 YFSETQ. This CDR3 is 13 amino acids long. V lost 4 bases to trimming and J lost 8 bases; unmatched junction nucleotides: 7. The CDR3 DNA sequence: TGCGCCAGCAGCGTCGGACAGGGTTTCGGCTACACCTTC. The encoded protein is CASSVGQGFGYTF.

This chain connects TRBV5-1 to TRBJ2-5; TRBD2 matches at 8 bases. CDR3 length equals 17 residues. CDR1 is SGHRS and CDR2 is YFSETQ in the germline V gene. J lost 0 bases, V lost 3 bases, and 10 bases had no gene match. For the CDR3, the DNA is TGCGCCAGCAGCTCCTCACTCAGCGGGGGTTACCAAGAGACCCAGTACTTC. Protein: CASSSSLSGGYQETQYF.

V is TRBV6-2 or TRBV6-3 and J is TRBJ2-3; 11 bases fit TRBD2. This CDR3 has 16 amino acids. V lost 5 bases to trimming and J lost 3 bases; unmatched junction nucleotides: 7. Germline V gene data show CDR1 as MNHEY and CDR2 as SVGEGT. CDR3 in amino acids: CASSLQGTSGTDTQYF. The CDR3 nucleotides are TGTGCCAGCAGTCTTCAGGGGACTAGCGGAACAGATACGCAGTATTTT.

On this clonotype itself: A read error is possible here, since a much larger clone lies one base away. The rearrangement uses TRBV20-1 and TRBJ2-1, with TRBD2 identical over 13 bases. V lost 6 bases and J lost 9; bases outside the gene matches: 11. Germline CDR1 is DFQATT and CDR2 is SNEGSKA (reference sequence). CDR3 size: 15 residues. DNA for the CDR3: TGCAGTGCCCGGACTAGCGGGGGATTTAGCGCTGAGCAGTTCTTC. Its protein is CSARTSGGFSAEQFF.

This clonotype was counted ten times or more. The rearrangement links TRBV6-6 to TRBJ1-1; the D is unclear. The CDR3 has 15 residues. The V gene's germline CDR1 is MNHNY and CDR2 SVGAGI (reference sequence). The germline V and J ends were trimmed by 0 bases and 1 base, with 9 bases remaining between them. CDR3 in DNA: TGTGCCAGCAGTTACTCGGTACGGCAGAACACTGAAGCTTTCTTT. It is translated as CASSYSVRQNTEAFF.

This clonotype was observed many times. This chain connects TRBV20-1 to TRBJ2-7; 13 bases are a match to TRBD2. CDR1 is DFQATT, CDR2 SNEGSKA, per germline (reference sequence). Germline trimming cut 6 bases from V and 0 bases from J; bases unmatched to any gene: 11. The CDR3 has 17 residues. The CDR3 spells CSARLAGGWGASYEQYF. The CDR3 DNA reads TGCAGTGCCAGACTAGCGGGAGGTTGGGGGGCCTCCTACGAGCAGTACTTC.

This clonotype has a count of ten or more. This may stem from a read error, because a much larger clone lies one nucleotide away. The chain joins TRBV20-1 to TRBJ2-5; tentatively, D is TRBD2 (6 bases). Trimming shortened V by 5 bases and J by 5 bases, and 15 bases separated the two germline ends. Looked up from germline, CDR1 is DFQATT and CDR2 is SNEGSKA (reference sequence). The CDR3 totals 13 residues. The CDR3 reads CSAVGGAGETQYF. In DNA form, the CDR3 reads TGCAGTGCTGTTGGCGGGGCGGGGGAGACCCAGTACTTC.

The chain combines TRBV6-5 with TRBJ2-7; tentatively, D is TRBD1 (6 bases). The J call may be faulty, since TRBJ2-5 better matches the DNA end. The CDR3 runs to 15 residues. The germline V gene has CDR1 MNHEY and CDR2 SVGAGI. DNA of the CDR3: TGTGCCAGCAGTTACTCGGACAGACCGACAGAGACCCAGTACTTC. It is translated as CASSYSDRPTETQYF.

This clonotype has at least ten counts. The V call is TRBV20-1, the J call TRBJ2-3, with TRBD1 matching 7 bases. Germline V lookup: CDR1 DFQATT, CDR2 SNEGSKA (reference sequence). With 3 bases clipped from V and 6 bases from J, the junction kept 9 bases outside the gene matches. The CDR3 is 14 amino acids. CDR3 DNA sequence: TGCAGTGCTAGCCCCAGGGGGACCCCGGATACGCAGTATTTT. Translating gives CSASPRGTPDTQYF.

The CDR3 bases are TGTGCCAGCAGGCCACAGGGGAGGGGTACAGATACGCAGTATTTT. Its protein is CASRPQGRGTDTQYF. J is TRBJ2-3 and V is TRBV2; perhaps D is TRBD1 or TRBD2 (7 bases each). The CDR3 has 15 amino acids. Trimming stripped 6 bases from V and 3 bases from J, with 16 bases between. Germline CDR1 and CDR2: SNHLY and FYNNEI.

The rearrangement uses TRBV7-2 and TRBJ2-1; 11 bases match TRBD2. The DNA matches TRBJ2-7 better at its end, which makes the J call doubtful. There are 16 residues in the CDR3. CDR1 and CDR2 (germline): SGHTA, FQGNSA. The CDR3 nucleotides are TGTGCCAGCAGCTTAGGCCTAGCGGGAGGAACCTACGAGCAGTACTTC. Residues: CASSLGLAGGTYEQYF.